This T cell receptor (beta chain) was found in a study of identical twins. Overall study results and limits: Within beta out-of-frame sequences, the excess sharing observed between twins was weaker.

This clonotype showed up just a few times. Its antigen is still unknown. TCRdb re-analysed the 5' RACE reads in MiXCR, keeping a single row per CDR3 protein. This table has about 690,000 distinct CDR3 sequences, about 20% appearing once. Germline CDR1 is SGHRS and CDR2 is YFSETQ. V dropped 2 bases and J dropped 5 bases, with 7 bases sitting between them. The CDR3 loop spans 13 amino acids. This sample also belongs to another study, concerning T cells expressing NK-cell markers. That work states: CD3+CD56+NKG2C+, CD3+CD56+NKG2C- and CD3+CD56-NKG2C+ T cells, once sorted, supplied the TCR beta repertoires. The study found these clonotypes also leading the CD3+CD56-NKG2C+ fraction in a few donors.

This chain connects TRBV5-1 to TRBJ2-2; D gene unclear. This clonotype was obtained from a woman aged 18-29 years in good health. Material for sequencing was PBMCs. The CDR3 DNA reads TGCGCCAGCAGCTTTCAGTGGACCGGGGAGCTGTTTTTT. This gives the protein CASSFQWTGELFF.